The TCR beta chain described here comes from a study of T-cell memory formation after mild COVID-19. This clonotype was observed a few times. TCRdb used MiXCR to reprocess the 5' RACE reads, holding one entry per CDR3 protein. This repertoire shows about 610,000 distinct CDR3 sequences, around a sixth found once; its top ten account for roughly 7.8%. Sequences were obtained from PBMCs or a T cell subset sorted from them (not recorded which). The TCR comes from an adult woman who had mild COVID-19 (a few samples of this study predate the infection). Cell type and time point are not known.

The CDR3 region is CASSLVAGAVDGYTF. The CDR3 DNA sequence: TGTGCCAGCAGCTTAGTGGCGGGGGCGGTGGATGGCTACACCTTC. This chain connects TRBV7-9 to TRBJ1-2; tentatively, D is TRBD1 (6 bases). Between the trimmed V and J ends, which lost 1 base and 6 bases, there was a span of 15 bases. Germline V gene data show CDR1 as SEHNR and CDR2 as FQNEAQ (reference sequence). This CDR3 comprises 15 residues.